Given below is one T cell receptor (beta chain) in context. Antigen specificity is unknown. This entry is derived from a study of cytomegalovirus exposure and HLA in healthy donors. Notes on the study in general: According to a subsequent analysis, TCR clusters from the first cohort were inclined to appear together in the 110 or so validation repertoires. Using the classifier, cytomegalovirus status was reportedly diagnosed with high specificity and sensitivity.

Germline trimming cut 6 bases from V and 4 bases from J; bases unmatched to any gene: 13. Germline assignment: CDR1 SNHLY and CDR2 FYNNEI. The CDR3 consists of 17 residues. The donors belonged to the approximately 120-subject validation cohort, separate from the roughly 670-subject first cohort. Sequencing was performed with immunoSEQ multiplex PCR; in TCRdb, only in-frame clones are kept and a portion is missing. Of hundreds of thousands of clones listed, around 85% are singletons. The sample comprised PBMCs. The sequence was obtained from a young woman in good health and CMV-seropositive. The V and J genes are TRBV2 and TRBJ1-1, with 11 bases matching TRBD1. The CDR3 DNA is TGTGCCAGCAGCCACATAGGACAGGGGGCCCGGGGCACTGAAGCTTTCTTT. Its translation: CASSHIGQGARGTEAFF.